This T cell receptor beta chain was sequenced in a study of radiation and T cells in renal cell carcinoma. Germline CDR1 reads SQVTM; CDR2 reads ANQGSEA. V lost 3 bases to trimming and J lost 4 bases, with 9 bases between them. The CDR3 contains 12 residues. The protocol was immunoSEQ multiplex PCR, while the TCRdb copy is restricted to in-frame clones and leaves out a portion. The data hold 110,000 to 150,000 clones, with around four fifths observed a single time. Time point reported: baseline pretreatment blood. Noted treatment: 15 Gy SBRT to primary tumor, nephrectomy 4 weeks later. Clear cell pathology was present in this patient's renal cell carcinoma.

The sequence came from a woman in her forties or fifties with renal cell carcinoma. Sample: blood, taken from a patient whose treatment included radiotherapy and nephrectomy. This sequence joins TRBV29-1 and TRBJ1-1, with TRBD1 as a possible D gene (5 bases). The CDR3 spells CSVDGGPTEAFF. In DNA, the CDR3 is TGCAGCGTTGATGGGGGACCCACTGAAGCTTTCTTT. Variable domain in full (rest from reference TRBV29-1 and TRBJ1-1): SAVISQKPSRDICQRGTSLTIQCQVDSQVTMMFWYRQQPGQSLTLIATANQGSEATYESGFVIDKFPISRPNLTFSTLTVSNMSPEDSSIYLCSVDGGPTEAFFGQGTRLTVV.